This T cell receptor beta chain was identified in a study of T cell responses to AZD1222 COVID-19 vaccine. V lost 2 bases and J 2 bases, leaving 10 bases between the germline ends. This CDR3 region has 15 residues. Per germline, CDR1 MGHDK and CDR2 SYGVNS. Sequenced by immunoSEQ multiplex PCR; TCRdb stores in-frame clones only, minus some. This table holds 110,000 or so clones, about nine tenths found once. This clonotype was sampled from an adult who received the AZD1222 COVID-19 vaccine. The sequencing used peripheral blood, collected 28 days after the second AZD1222 dose. V is TRBV25-1 and J is TRBJ1-3; tentatively, D is TRBD1 (5 bases). CDR3 sequence reads: CASSEGTDPGNTIYF. As DNA, the CDR3 is TGTGCCAGCAGTGAAGGGACTGATCCTGGAAACACCATATATTTT. The whole variable domain, filled in from reference TRBV25-1 and TRBJ1-3, reads EADIYQTPRYLVIGTGKKITLECSQTMGHDKMYWYQQDPGMELHLIHYSYGVNSTEKGDLSSESTVSRIRTEHFPLTLESARPSHTSQYLCASSEGTDPGNTIYFGEGSWLTVV.